This entry features one T cell receptor beta chain sequence. The target antigen is unknown. The data belong to a study of STAT5B mutations in CD4+ large granular lymphocyte leukemia. Study findings and constraints: Without HLA matching, higher CD4+ than CD8+ T-LGLL clonality could reflect small sample size. CD4-sorted patient repertoires seemed more clonal than healthy CD4+ repertoires. Roughly a quarter of private leukemic clonotypes occurred rarely in other patients' non-leukemic repertoires. Top patient clones used TRBV06 genes more often: 8/27 versus 2/35 in controls.

The V gene's germline CDR1 is MNHEY and CDR2 SVGAGI. Trimming took off 4 bases at V and 8 bases at J, with 14 bases between the two ends. The CDR3 length is 13 residues. Libraries were prepared by immunoSEQ multiplex PCR; TCRdb keeps only in-frame clonotypes and omits some of them. Found here are 20,000 to 25,000 clones, approximately 71% of them singletons; the top ten hold about 4%. The sequenced sample consisted of CD4+ T cells from blood buffy coats. The chain combines TRBV6-5 with TRBJ1-2; a possible D gene is TRBD1 (6 bases). This TCR came from a human donor in good health. In nucleotides, the CDR3 is TGTGCCAGCAGTTTCGGGACACTCCGGGGCTACACCTTC. Its translation: CASSFGTLRGYTF.